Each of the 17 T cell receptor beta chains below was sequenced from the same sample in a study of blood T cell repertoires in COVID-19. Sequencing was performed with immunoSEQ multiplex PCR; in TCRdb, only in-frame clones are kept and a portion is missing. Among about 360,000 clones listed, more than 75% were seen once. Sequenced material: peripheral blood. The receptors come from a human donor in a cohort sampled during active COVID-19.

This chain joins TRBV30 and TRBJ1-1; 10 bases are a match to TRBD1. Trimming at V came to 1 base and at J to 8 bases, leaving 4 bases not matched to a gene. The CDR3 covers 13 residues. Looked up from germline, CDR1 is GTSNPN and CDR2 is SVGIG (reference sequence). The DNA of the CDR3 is TGTGCCTGGAGTGAAGGGGGACAGGGGGAAGCTTTCTTT. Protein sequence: CAWSEGGQGEAFF.

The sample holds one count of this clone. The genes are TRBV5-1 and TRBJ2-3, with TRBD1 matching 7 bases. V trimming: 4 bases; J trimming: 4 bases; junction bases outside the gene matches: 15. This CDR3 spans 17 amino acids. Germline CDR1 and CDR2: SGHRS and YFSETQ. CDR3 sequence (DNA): TGCGCCAGCAGCGACCCAGCCCGGGACAGCTTATCAGATACGCAGTATTTT. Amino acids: CASSDPARDSLSDTQYF.

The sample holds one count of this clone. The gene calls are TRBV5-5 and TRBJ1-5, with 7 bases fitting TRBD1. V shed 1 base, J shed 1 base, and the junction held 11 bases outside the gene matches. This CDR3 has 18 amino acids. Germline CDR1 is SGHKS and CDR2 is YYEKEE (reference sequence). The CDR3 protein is CASSLFLRGPGSNQPQHF. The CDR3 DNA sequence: TGTGCCAGCAGCTTGTTCTTGAGGGGGCCGGGAAGCAATCAGCCCCAGCATTTT.

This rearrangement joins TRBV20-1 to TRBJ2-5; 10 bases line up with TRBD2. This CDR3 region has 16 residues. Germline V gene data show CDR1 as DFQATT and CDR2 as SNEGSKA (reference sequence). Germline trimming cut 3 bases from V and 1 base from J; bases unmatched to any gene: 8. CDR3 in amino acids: CSASQASGGLQETQYF. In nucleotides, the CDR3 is TGCAGTGCTAGTCAGGCTAGCGGGGGCCTCCAAGAGACCCAGTACTTC.

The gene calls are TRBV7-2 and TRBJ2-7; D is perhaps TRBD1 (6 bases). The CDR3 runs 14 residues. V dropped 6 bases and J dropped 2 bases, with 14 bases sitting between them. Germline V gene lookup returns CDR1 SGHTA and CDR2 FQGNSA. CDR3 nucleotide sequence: TGTGCCAGCAGACCAACAGGGTTCACCTACGAGCAGTACTTC. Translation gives CASRPTGFTYEQYF.

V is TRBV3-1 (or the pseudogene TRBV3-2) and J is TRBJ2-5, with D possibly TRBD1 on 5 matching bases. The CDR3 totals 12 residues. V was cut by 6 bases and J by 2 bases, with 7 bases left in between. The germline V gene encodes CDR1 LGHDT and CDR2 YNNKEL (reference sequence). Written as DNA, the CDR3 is TGTGCCAGCAGACAGGAACAAGAGACCCAGTACTTC. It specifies CASRQEQETQYF.

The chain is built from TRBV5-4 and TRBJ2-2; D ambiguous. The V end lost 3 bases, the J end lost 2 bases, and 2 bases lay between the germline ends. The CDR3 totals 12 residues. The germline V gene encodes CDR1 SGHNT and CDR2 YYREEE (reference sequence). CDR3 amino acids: CASSSNTGELFF. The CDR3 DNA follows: TGTGCCAGCAGCTCTAACACCGGGGAGCTGTTTTTT. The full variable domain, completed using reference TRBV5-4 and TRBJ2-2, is ETGVTQSPTHLIKTRGQQVTLRCSSQSGHNTVSWYQQALGQGPQFIFQYYREEENGRGNFPPRFSGLQFPNYSSELNVNALELDDSALYLCASSSNTGELFFGEGSRLTVL.

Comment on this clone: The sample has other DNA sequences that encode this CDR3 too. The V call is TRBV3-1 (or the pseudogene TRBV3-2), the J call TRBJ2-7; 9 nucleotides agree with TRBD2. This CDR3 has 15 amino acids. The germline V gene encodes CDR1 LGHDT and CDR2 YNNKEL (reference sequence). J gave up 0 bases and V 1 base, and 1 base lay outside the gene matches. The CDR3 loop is CASSQGLAASYEQYF. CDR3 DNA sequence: TGTGCCAGCAGCCAAGGACTAGCGGCCTCCTACGAGCAGTACTTC.

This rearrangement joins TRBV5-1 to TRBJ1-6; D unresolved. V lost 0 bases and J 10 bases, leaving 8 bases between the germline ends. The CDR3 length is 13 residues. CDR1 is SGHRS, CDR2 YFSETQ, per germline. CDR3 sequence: CASSLVGGSPLHF. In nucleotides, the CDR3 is TGCGCCAGCAGCTTGGTCGGCGGGTCACCCCTCCACTTT.

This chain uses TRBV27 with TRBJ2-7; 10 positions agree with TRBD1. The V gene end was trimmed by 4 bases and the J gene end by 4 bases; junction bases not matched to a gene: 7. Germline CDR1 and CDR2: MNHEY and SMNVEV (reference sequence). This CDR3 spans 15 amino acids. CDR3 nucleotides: TGTGCCAGCAGTTCAGGACAGGGGGGGGTATACGAGCAGTACTTC. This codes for CASSSGQGGVYEQYF.

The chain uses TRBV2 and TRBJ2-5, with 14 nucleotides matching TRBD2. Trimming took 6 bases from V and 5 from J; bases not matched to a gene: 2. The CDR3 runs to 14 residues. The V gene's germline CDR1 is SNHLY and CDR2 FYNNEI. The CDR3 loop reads CASRTSGGVETQYF. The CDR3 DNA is TGTGCCAGCAGGACTAGCGGGGGGGTGGAGACCCAGTACTTC.

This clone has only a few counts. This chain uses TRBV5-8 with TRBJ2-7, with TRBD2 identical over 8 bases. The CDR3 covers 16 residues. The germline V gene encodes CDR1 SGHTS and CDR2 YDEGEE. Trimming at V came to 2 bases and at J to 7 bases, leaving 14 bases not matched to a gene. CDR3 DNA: TGTGCCAGCAGCTTCTTAATGGTAGCGGGAATGGTGGAGCAGTACTTC. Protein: CASSFLMVAGMVEQYF.

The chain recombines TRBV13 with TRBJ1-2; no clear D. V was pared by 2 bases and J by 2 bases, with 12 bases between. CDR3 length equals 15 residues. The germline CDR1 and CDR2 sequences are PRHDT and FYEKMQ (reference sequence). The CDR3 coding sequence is TGTGCCAGCAGCTTATCCGCGGGTCTAAACTATGGCTACACCTTC. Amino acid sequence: CASSLSAGLNYGYTF.

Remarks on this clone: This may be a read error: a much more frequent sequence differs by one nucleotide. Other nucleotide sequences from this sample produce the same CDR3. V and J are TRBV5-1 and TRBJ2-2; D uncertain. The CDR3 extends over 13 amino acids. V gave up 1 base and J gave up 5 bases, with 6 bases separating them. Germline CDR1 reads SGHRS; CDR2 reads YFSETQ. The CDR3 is CASSLSVTGELFF. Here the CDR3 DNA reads TGCGCCAGCAGCTTGTCGGTTACCGGGGAGCTGTTTTTT. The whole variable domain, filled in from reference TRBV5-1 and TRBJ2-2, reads KAGVTQTPRYLIKTRGQQVTLSCSPISGHRSVSWYQQTPGQGLQFLFEYFSETQRNKGNFPGRFSGRQFSNSRSEMNVSTLELGDSALYLCASSLSVTGELFFGEGSRLTVL.

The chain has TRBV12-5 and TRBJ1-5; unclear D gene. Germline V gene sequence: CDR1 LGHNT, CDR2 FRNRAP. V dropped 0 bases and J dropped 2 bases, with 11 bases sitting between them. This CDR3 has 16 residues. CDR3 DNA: TGTGCTAGTGGTTTGGTGGGAGGAACAGGCAATCAGCCCCAGCATTTT. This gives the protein CASGLVGGTGNQPQHF.

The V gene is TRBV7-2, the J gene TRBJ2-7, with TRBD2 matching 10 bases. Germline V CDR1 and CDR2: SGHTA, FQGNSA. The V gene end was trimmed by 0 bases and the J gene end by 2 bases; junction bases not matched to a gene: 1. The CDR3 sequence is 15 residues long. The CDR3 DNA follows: TGTGCCAGCAGCTTAGCGCTAGCGGGGGCCTACGAGCAGTACTTC. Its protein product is CASSLALAGAYEQYF. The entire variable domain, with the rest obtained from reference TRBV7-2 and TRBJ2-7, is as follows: GAGVSQSPSNKVTEKGKDVELRCDPISGHTALYWYRQSLGQGLEFLIYFQGNSAPDKSGLPSDRFSAERTGGSVSTLTIQRTQQEDSAVYLCASSLALAGAYEQYFGPGTRLTVT.

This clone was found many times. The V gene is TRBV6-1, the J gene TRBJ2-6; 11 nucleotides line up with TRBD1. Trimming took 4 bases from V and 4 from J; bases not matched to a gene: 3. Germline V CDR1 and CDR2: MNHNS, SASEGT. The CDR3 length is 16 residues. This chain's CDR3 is CASSGDRGFGANVLTF. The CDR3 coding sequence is TGTGCCAGCAGTGGGGACAGGGGGTTCGGGGCCAACGTCCTGACTTTC.